Listed here is a single T cell receptor beta chain. The sample belongs to a study of blood T cell repertoires in COVID-19. Overall study: Acute and convalescent COVID-19 specimens originated in the United States, Italy and Spain. The analysed material was cDNA or gDNA that came from T cells, B-cell-depleted T cells, or PBMCs.

Recruited during active infection, patients (from Seattle) were subsequently followed longitudinally. Original processing methods: Amplifying reference gene primers gave estimates of nucleated cell counts. TCRdb's table, derived via immunoSEQ multiplex PCR, lists solely in-frame clones and lacks some. V, J and clone size reflect that table, while D and trimming were determined from the DNA. Here the sample spans 300,000 to 400,000 clones, 90% being singletons. V shed 5 bases and J 7 bases; nucleotides not matched to a gene: 14. Germline CDR1 and CDR2: SGHNT and YENEEA. This CDR3 has 16 residues. The gene calls are TRBV11-3 and TRBJ2-3, with 8 positions matching TRBD2. The specimen was peripheral blood. The receptor's source is a woman in her twenties or thirties with COVID-19, enrolled during active disease. The CDR3 region is CASSPSGGEGLNTQYF. The CDR3 DNA follows: TGTGCCAGCAGCCCATCCGGGGGGGAGGGCCTAAATACGCAGTATTTT.